One sample yielded the 9 T cell receptor beta chains listed below, sequenced in a study of technical replicates of blood from a few donors. Using immunoSEQ multiplex PCR, the repertoire was profiled, and TCRdb retains in-frame clones only, with some absent. The sample holds fewer than 15,000 clones, approximately 95% seen once. The sample taken for sequencing was PBMCs. These receptors all come from a human donor in good health.

The chain joins TRBV5-1 to TRBJ2-4; TRBD2 aligns across 10 bases. V lost 0 bases and J lost 0; bases outside the gene matches: 3. Germline loops: CDR1 SGHRS, CDR2 YFSETQ. The CDR3 spans 17 residues. CDR3 sequence reads: CASSLGGLALAKNIQYF. CDR3 DNA sequence: TGCGCCAGCAGCTTGGGGGGACTAGCGCTAGCCAAAAACATTCAGTACTTC. The whole variable domain, remainder taken from reference TRBV5-1 and TRBJ2-4, is KAGVTQTPRYLIKTRGQQVTLSCSPISGHRSVSWYQQTPGQGLQFLFEYFSETQRNKGNFPGRFSGRQFSNSRSEMNVSTLELGDSALYLCASSLGGLALAKNIQYFGAGTRLSVL.

This chain joins TRBV11-2 and TRBJ2-7; 7 bases agree with TRBD2. In germline, CDR1 is SGHAT, CDR2 FQNNGV. The CDR3 has 16 residues. V dropped 5 bases and J dropped 0; count of bases not matched to a gene: 10. The CDR3: CASSSVGSGNSYEQYF. CDR3 nucleotide sequence: TGTGCCAGCAGCAGCGTGGGGAGCGGGAACTCCTACGAGCAGTACTTC. Looking up the rest from reference TRBV11-2 and TRBJ2-7 gives the full variable domain: EAGVAQSPRYKIIEKRQSVAFWCNPISGHATLYWYQQILGQGPKLLIQFQNNGVVDDSQLPKDRFSAERLKGVDSTLKIQPAKLEDSAVYLCASSSVGSGNSYEQYFGPGTRLTVT.

V and J are TRBV7-2 and TRBJ1-2; 9 nucleotides agree with TRBD1. This CDR3 is 14 amino acids long. CDR1 and CDR2 (germline): SGHTA, FQGNSA. Germline trimming cut 5 bases from V and 5 bases from J; bases unmatched to any gene: 6. The CDR3 reads CASSQLGQGYGYTF. In DNA, the CDR3 is TGTGCCAGCAGCCAGCTCGGACAGGGGTATGGCTACACCTTC.

This clone showed up just once. The genes are TRBV30 and TRBJ2-1, with 10 bases matching TRBD2. CDR3 length equals 16 residues. The germline V gene encodes CDR1 GTSNPN and CDR2 SVGIG (reference sequence). J gave up 3 bases and V 5 bases, and 10 bases lay outside the gene matches. The CDR3 sequence is CAWGAGTSEIYNEQFF. The CDR3 coding sequence is TGTGCCTGGGGGGCGGGGACTAGCGAGATCTACAATGAGCAGTTCTTC.

The CDR3 loop is CAWKQPGNTIYF. The CDR3 bases are TGTGCCTGGAAACAGCCTGGAAACACCATATATTTT. This rearrangement joins TRBV30 to TRBJ1-3, with D unresolved. The CDR3 consists of 12 residues. The V gene's germline CDR1 is GTSNPN and CDR2 SVGIG (reference sequence). V gave up 4 bases and J gave up 2 bases, with 6 bases separating them.

The genes are TRBV2 and TRBJ1-1; 10 positions agree with TRBD1. The CDR3 extends over 15 amino acids. CDR1 SNHLY and CDR2 FYNNEI come from the germline V gene. V gave up 4 bases and J gave up 1 base; unmatched junction bases: 3. In nucleotides, the CDR3 is TGTGCCAGCAGTGGGAGGACAGGGGGGAACACTGAAGCTTTCTTT. It is translated as CASSGRTGGNTEAFF.

V gene TRBV29-1 combines with J gene TRBJ2-7, with D possibly matching TRBD2 (7 bases). This CDR3 spans 12 amino acids. Trimming shortened V by 7 bases and J by 7 bases, and 17 bases separated the two germline ends. CDR1 SQVTM and CDR2 ANQGSEA come from the germline V gene. The CDR3 nucleotides read TGCAGCGCCAAATCGGGGGGCTTTGAGCAGTACTTC. It translates to CSAKSGGFEQYF.

The chain is built from TRBV5-4 and TRBJ2-5; 8 nucleotides align to TRBD1. The CDR3 sequence is 19 residues long. Trimming cost V 3 bases and J 2 bases; bases outside gene matches: 18. CDR1 and CDR2 from the germline V gene are SGHNT and YYREEE (reference sequence). The CDR3 sequence: CASSSPTGARFQGQETQYF. DNA for the CDR3: TGTGCCAGCAGCTCGCCGACAGGGGCCCGTTTTCAGGGTCAAGAGACCCAGTACTTC.

This sequence joins TRBV18 and TRBJ1-1; perhaps TRBD1 as D (6 bases). Trimming stripped 6 bases from V and 1 base from J, with 12 bases between. CDR3 length equals 14 residues. The germline gives CDR1 KGHSH, CDR2 LQKENI. The CDR3: CASSLQGWNTEAFF. In DNA form, the CDR3 reads TGTGCCAGCTCGCTACAGGGCTGGAACACTGAAGCTTTCTTT.